The entry below describes one TCR beta chain. This entry belongs to a study of CD8+ T cells in alopecia areata. Once RNA had been extracted, it was reverse transcribed into cDNA to act as the sequencing template. Data came from immunoSEQ multiplex PCR; TCRdb stores just in-frame clones and leaves some out. The table lists around 210,000 clones, less than 65% of them singletons. CDR3 length equals 14 residues. Trimming took off 1 base at V and 8 bases at J, with 14 bases between the two ends. CDR1 and CDR2 (germline): SGHTA, FQGNSA. Treatment in this sample: oral pan-JAK inhibitor, 5-10 mg twice daily. The TCR was taken from a human donor with alopecia areata. The V call is TRBV7-2, the J call TRBJ1-2; D not certain. The material sequenced was CD4+ T cells sorted from blood, taken at week 4, from a patient treated with tofacitinib. CDR3 sequence: CASSLENGYGGYTF. The CDR3 DNA sequence: TGTGCCAGCAGCTTAGAAAACGGGTATGGAGGCTACACCTTC. Filled out from reference TRBV7-2 and TRBJ1-2, the complete variable domain reads GAGVSQSPSNKVTEKGKDVELRCDPISGHTALYWYRQSLGQGLEFLIYFQGNSAPDKSGLPSDRFSAERTGGSVSTLTIQRTQQEDSAVYLCASSLENGYGGYTFGSGTRLTVV.